The sequence of this T cell receptor (beta chain) was determined in a study of shared T cell receptors in the human thymus. This CDR3 comprises 17 residues. Trimming removed 3 bases from V and 6 bases from J; junction bases left unmatched: 14. The V gene's germline CDR1 is SNHLY and CDR2 FYNNEI. TCRdb's table, derived via immunoSEQ multiplex PCR, lists solely in-frame clones and lacks some. The sample contains about 610,000 clones, approximately 87% of which appear only once. This same sample was also part of a study on human thymus T cells. That work contributes: Usage of V and J genes appeared biased in thymic and blood repertoires. Related research described strongly overlapping thymic repertoires in unrelated people.

The TCR was taken from a boy under two years old with a congenital heart defect. The J gene is TRBJ2-1, the V gene TRBV2; 7 bases agree with TRBD2. The sequencing input was thymocytes. CDR3 bases: TGTGCCAGCAGTGACCTAACTAGCGAATGGTGGGGCAATGAGCAGTTCTTC. Amino acids: CASSDLTSEWWGNEQFF.